Listed below are T cell receptor beta chains from one sample, sequenced in a study of blood T cell repertoires in COVID-19. Sequenced by immunoSEQ multiplex PCR; TCRdb stores in-frame clones only, minus some. The sample carries roughly 150,000 clones, around four fifths recorded once. Sample: peripheral blood. The origin of the receptors is a woman between 65 and 79 years old who had recovered from COVID-19. Both conserved end residues are part of each CDR3. Each record gives: J gene, D gene, V gene, clone size, CDR3 DNA, CDR3 protein. A D gene is named only where the DNA matches it firmly. The listing skips clone size in some rows; elsewhere it reads once, few, many or a size class.

TRBJ2-7	TRBD1	TRBV4-2	once	TGTGCCAGCAGCCAAGATGGCAGGGGGCTTTACGAGCAGTACTTC	CASSQDGRGLYEQYF
TRBJ1-2	TRBD1	TRBV5-1	.	TGCGCCAGCAGTCCACCGGGGGACAGCATCTATGGCTACACCTTC	CASSPPGDSIYGYTF
TRBJ2-1	.	TRBV18	.	TGTGCCAGCTCACCGGGCCAAGGCAATGAGCAGTTCTTC	CASSPGQGNEQFF
TRBJ2-2	.	TRBV7-3	.	TGTGCCAGCAGCCCTACGGGACTTAGTTCCGGGGAGCTGTTTTTT	CASSPTGLSSGELFF
TRBJ1-1	.	TRBV4-3	.	TGCGCCAGCAGGCTAAGGGGAGCGGGGCACACTGAAGCTTTCTTT	CASRLRGAGHTEAFF
TRBJ2-7	.	TRBV6-5	.	TGTGCCAGCTCGGGTCCGGCAGGGCTCTCCTACGAGCAGTACTTC	CASSGPAGLSYEQYF
TRBJ1-3	.	TRBV5-1	.	TGCGCCAGCAGCTTGGGGGAGGTTGGAAACACCATATATTTT	CASSLGEVGNTIYF
TRBJ2-7	.	TRBV6-6	.	TGTGCCACCCCCAGCCAGGGCCACTACGAGCAGTACTTC	CATPSQGHYEQYF
TRBJ1-4	TRBD1	TRBV2	few	TGTGCCAGCAGCGGACAGGGGTCGGTGGGAAAACTGTTTTTT	CASSGQGSVGKLFF
TRBJ2-1	TRBD2	TRBV4-3	.	TGCGCCAGCAGCCAAGTGGGACTAGCGGGTTCAAATGAGCAGTTCTTC	CASSQVGLAGSNEQFF
TRBJ2-3	TRBD2	TRBV6-4	few	TGTGCCAGCAGTGACTCGAGCGGGAGGGCAGATACGCAGTATTTT	CASSDSSGRADTQYF
TRBJ1-1	.	TRBV19	once	TGTGCCAGTAGTATGGGGGGGGCCACTGAAGCTTTCTTT	CASSMGGATEAFF
TRBJ1-2	.	TRBV2	.	TGTGCCAGCAGTAAAACCGGGAGAGGCAGTGAGAACTATGGCTACACCTTC	CASSKTGRGSENYGYTF
TRBJ1-4	.	TRBV5-1	.	TGCGCCAGCAGCTCTACGACGGGGGAAAAACTGTTTTTT	CASSSTTGEKLFF
TRBJ2-7	TRBD2	TRBV5-1	.	TGCGCCAGCAGCTTCGAGACTAGCGGGAGCTCCCTCTACGAGCAGTACTTC	CASSFETSGSSLYEQYF
TRBJ1-1	.	TRBV2	.	TGTGCCGACTCACAGGGCGCCACTGAAGCTTTCTTT	CADSQGATEAFF
TRBJ2-2	.	TRBV7-3	.	TGTGCCAGCAGCCCCGACACCGGGGAGCTGTTTTTT	CASSPDTGELFF
TRBJ2-2	.	TRBV28	.	TGTGCCAGTGGGCGAGCTTCCGGGGAGCTGTTTTTT	CASGRASGELFF
TRBJ1-6	.	TRBV4-1	.	TGCGCCAGCAGCCCAACTCCACGCCTCGATAATTCACCCCTCCACTTT	CASSPTPRLDNSPLHF
TRBJ2-5	.	TRBV4-1	.	TGCGCCAGCAGCCAAGATCGGGGTGGAGAGACCCAGTACTTC	CASSQDRGGETQYF
TRBJ1-1	TRBD1	TRBV6-5	.	TGTGCCAGCAGCCCCCCCGGGACAGGGGGGACTGAAGCTTTCTTT	CASSPPGTGGTEAFF
TRBJ1-2	.	TRBV18	.	TGTGCCAGCTCACCCGCGGCGGAGAACTATGGCTACACCTTC	CASSPAAENYGYTF
TRBJ2-5	TRBD2	TRBV11-3	.	TGTGCCAGCAGCCCCGGACTAGCGGAAAGCCAAGAGACCCAGTACTTC	CASSPGLAESQETQYF
TRBJ2-2	.	TRBV5-1	.	TGCGCCAGCAGCCTCACAGGGTCGGACACCGGGGAGCTGTTTTTT	CASSLTGSDTGELFF
TRBJ1-2	.	TRBV10-3	once	TGTGCCATCAGTGGAGGGCAGTCCTATGGCTACACCTTC	CAISGGQSYGYTF
TRBJ2-7	.	TRBV5-1	.	TGCGCCAGCAGCCCCAGGACAGGAGGGCCCTACGAGCAGTACTTC	CASSPRTGGPYEQYF
TRBJ1-1	.	TRBV24-1	.	TGTGCCACCAGTGACCCGAACACGAACACTGAAGCTTTCTTT	CATSDPNTNTEAFF
TRBJ1-1	.	TRBV5-1	.	TGCGCCAGCAGCAAAGGGGGGAACACTGAAGCTTTCTTT	CASSKGGNTEAFF
TRBJ1-3	.	TRBV18	.	TGTGCCAGCTCCCAAGACACCAACTCTGGAAACACCATATATTTT	CASSQDTNSGNTIYF
TRBJ1-4	TRBD1	TRBV25-1	once	TGTGCCAGCAGTGAAGTTCGGGGGACAGGGTCTGAAAAACTGTTTTTT	CASSEVRGTGSEKLFF
TRBJ2-7	TRBD1	TRBV6-6	few	TGTGCCAGCAGTAACCCAGACAGGGCCGCGGGTGAGCAGTACTTC	CASSNPDRAAGEQYF
TRBJ2-3	.	TRBV6-5	.	TGTGCCAGCAGAGCCCTGGGGGGAGGCACAGATACGCAGTATTTT	CASRALGGGTDTQYF
TRBJ1-1	TRBD1	TRBV28	.	TGTGCCAGCAGTTTACAGGGGGCGGGGAGGGCTTTCTTT	CASSLQGAGRAFF
TRBJ2-1	TRBD2	TRBV4-1	once	TGCGCCAGCAGCCAAGCGGCGAGTCTAGCGGGGGGTCGGCGGCAGTTCTTC	CASSQAASLAGGRRQFF
TRBJ1-6	TRBD1	TRBV5-6	.	TGTGCCAGCAGCGGGAGGACAGGGGCGAATTCACCCCTCCACTTT	CASSGRTGANSPLHF
TRBJ2-5	.	TRBV28	.	TGTGCCAGCAGCCCCGGGAGCCAAGAGACCCAGTACTTC	CASSPGSQETQYF
TRBJ1-2	.	TRBV28	.	TGTGCCAGCAGTTTATGGGCGCAGGGCGATGGCTACACCTTC	CASSLWAQGDGYTF
TRBJ1-2	.	TRBV15	few	TGTGCCACCCGGGATGTTGGGACTGGCTATGGCTACACCTTC	CATRDVGTGYGYTF
TRBJ1-1	.	TRBV2	.	TGTGCCAGCAGTCTAACGCGGGAAGCTTTCTTT	CASSLTREAFF
TRBJ2-3	.	TRBV19	.	TGTGCCAGTAGTATAGATAAATCCGCAGATACGCAGTATTTT	CASSIDKSADTQYF
TRBJ2-1	TRBD2	TRBV20-1	.	TGCAGTGCTAGTCGGGGACTAGCGGGAGCGATTTTATCCGATGAGCAGTTCTTC	CSASRGLAGAILSDEQFF
TRBJ1-1	.	TRBV30	.	TGTGCCTGGGCCCAAGAGGCTGAAGCTTTCTTT	CAWAQEAEAFF
TRBJ1-1	.	TRBV29-1	.	TGCAGCGTCCTAAGGGAACCGGGGGGCACTGAAGCTTTCTTT	CSVLREPGGTEAFF
TRBJ1-6	.	TRBV30	.	TGTGCCTGGAGCCGGACAATTAGTCCCCTCCACTTT	CAWSRTISPLHF
TRBJ2-1	.	TRBV6-4	.	TGTGCCGACTCAGCGGGCCCGGCCGGCAATGAGCAGTTCTTC	CADSAGPAGNEQFF
TRBJ2-1	.	TRBV27	few	TGTGCCAGCAGTCCCAGACCCCGCACAGGGAATGAGCAGTTCTTC	CASSPRPRTGNEQFF
TRBJ1-3	.	TRBV7-9	.	TGTGCCAGCAAAGTACTGGGGGGTGGTCCTGGAAACACCATATATTTT	CASKVLGGGPGNTIYF
TRBJ2-1	TRBD2	TRBV27	.	TGTGCCAGCAGCCTTCGGACTAGCGACGACAATGAGCAGTTCTTC	CASSLRTSDDNEQFF
TRBJ2-1	TRBD2	TRBV5-1	.	TGCGCCAGCAGCCCCGGACTAGCGGATTACAATGAGCAGTTCTTC	CASSPGLADYNEQFF
TRBJ2-3	TRBD2	TRBV27	.	TGTGCCAGCAACGGACTAGCGCCCCCCGGTACGCAGTATTTT	CASNGLAPPGTQYF
TRBJ2-6	.	TRBV7-2	.	TGTGCCAGCAGCCAATCATTGTGGGCCTCTGGGGCCAACGTCCTGACTTTC	CASSQSLWASGANVLTF
TRBJ2-7	.	TRBV11-2	.	TGTGCCAGCAGCTTGGACGGGTTAGCGCAAAACGAGCAGTACTTC	CASSLDGLAQNEQYF
TRBJ1-1	TRBD1	TRBV18	.	TGTGCCAGCTCACCACCGACAGGGCCGAACACTGAAGCTTTCTTT	CASSPPTGPNTEAFF